The present T cell receptor beta chain was sequenced within a study of blood T cell repertoires in COVID-19. As for the study in general: PBMCs, B-cell-depleted T cells, or T cells provided the cDNA or gDNA that made up the material.

The ends were cut back, 5 bases at V and 1 base at J, with 17 bases in the middle. In germline, CDR1 is SEHNR, CDR2 FQNEAQ (reference sequence). The length of the CDR3 is 17 residues. As originally analysed: Amplification of reference gene primers provided the estimated nucleated cell counts. Some clones are missing from TCRdb's copy, which holds only in-frame ones; the method was immunoSEQ multiplex PCR. V and J calls and clone size are copied from that table; D and trimming were computed from the DNA. The sample yields 410,000 or so clones, roughly 89% seen once. The sequenced material came from peripheral blood. The receptor comes from a woman in her twenties or thirties with active or convalescent COVID-19. J is TRBJ2-2 and V is TRBV7-9; possible D gene TRBD1, 6 bases. The CDR3 here is CASSTTQGPLNTGELFF. The CDR3 coding sequence is TGTGCCAGCAGCACGACGCAGGGGCCACTGAACACCGGGGAGCTGTTTTTT.